The clone carrying this T cell receptor beta chain showed up just once. The data were taken from a study of blood T cell repertoires in COVID-19. Germline-derived CDR1 and CDR2 are LGHNA and YSLEER. This CDR3 is 13 amino acids long. V lost 1 base and J lost 6, with 9 bases in between. Original processing methods: Amplification with reference gene primers provided the estimates of nucleated cell counts. TCRdb's copy holds only in-frame clones and misses some; the assay was immunoSEQ multiplex PCR. V, J and clone size are taken as reported in that table, and D and trimming were inferred from the DNA itself. The data contain about 200,000 clones, roughly 86% of them singletons.

This sequence was found in a man aged 55 to 70 with acute or convalescent COVID-19. Sequencing was done on a sample of peripheral blood. The rearrangement uses TRBV4-3 and TRBJ1-1; D is unresolved. The CDR3 sequence is CASSQGQVAEAFF. The CDR3 DNA sequence: TGCGCCAGCAGCCAAGGCCAGGTCGCTGAAGCTTTCTTT.